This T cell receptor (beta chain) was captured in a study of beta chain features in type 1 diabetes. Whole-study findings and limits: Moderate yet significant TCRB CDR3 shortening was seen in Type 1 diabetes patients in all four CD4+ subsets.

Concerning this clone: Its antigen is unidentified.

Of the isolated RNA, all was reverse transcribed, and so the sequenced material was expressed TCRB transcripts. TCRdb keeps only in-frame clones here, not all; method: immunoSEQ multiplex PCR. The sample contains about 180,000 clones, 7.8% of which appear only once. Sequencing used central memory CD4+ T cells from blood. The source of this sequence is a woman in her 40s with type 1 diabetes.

CDR3 in DNA: TGTGCCAGCAGTGAAGACCCAGGGACTAGCGGGGGACGAATTGATACGCAGTATTTT. Translating gives CASSEDPGTSGGRIDTQYF. The chain combines TRBV6-1 with TRBJ2-3, with TRBD2 matching 14 bases. The trim removed 1 base at V and 6 bases at J, leaving 12 bases unmatched. The germline V gene encodes CDR1 MNHNS and CDR2 SASEGT. The CDR3 extends over 19 amino acids.